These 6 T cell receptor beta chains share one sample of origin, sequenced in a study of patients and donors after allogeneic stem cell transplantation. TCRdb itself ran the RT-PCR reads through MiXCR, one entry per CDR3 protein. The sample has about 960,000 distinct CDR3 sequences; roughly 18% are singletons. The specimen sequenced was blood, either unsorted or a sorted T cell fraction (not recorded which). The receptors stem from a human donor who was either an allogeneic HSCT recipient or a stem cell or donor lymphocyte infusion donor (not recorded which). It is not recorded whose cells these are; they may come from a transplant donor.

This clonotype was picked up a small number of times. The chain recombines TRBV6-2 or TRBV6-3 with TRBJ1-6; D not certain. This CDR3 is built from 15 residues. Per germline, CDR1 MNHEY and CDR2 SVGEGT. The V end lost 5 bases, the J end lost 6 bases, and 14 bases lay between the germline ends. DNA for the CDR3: TGTGCCAGCAGTCCGGACGGCCTTCGTAATTCACCCCTCCACTTT. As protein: CASSPDGLRNSPLHF.

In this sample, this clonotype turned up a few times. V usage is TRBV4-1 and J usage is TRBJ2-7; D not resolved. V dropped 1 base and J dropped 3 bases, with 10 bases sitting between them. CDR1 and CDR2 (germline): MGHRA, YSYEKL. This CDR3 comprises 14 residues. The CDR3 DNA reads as TGCGCCAGCAGCCAAGTGACCACCGGCTACGAGCAGTACTTC. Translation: CASSQVTTGYEQYF.

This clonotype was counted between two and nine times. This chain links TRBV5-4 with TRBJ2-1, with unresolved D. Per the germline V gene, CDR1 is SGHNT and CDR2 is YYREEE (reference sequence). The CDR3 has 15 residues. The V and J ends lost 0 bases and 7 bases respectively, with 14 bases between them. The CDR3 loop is CASSLVAGPQNEQFF. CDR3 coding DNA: TGTGCCAGCAGCTTGGTCGCAGGACCACAGAATGAGCAGTTCTTC.

The CDR3 protein is CASSWWDGTNEKLFF. The CDR3 nucleotides are TGTGCCAGCAGCTGGTGGGACGGCACTAATGAAAAACTGTTTTTT. The chain carries TRBV11-2 and TRBJ1-4; a weak D match, TRBD1 (5 bases). CDR1 SGHAT and CDR2 FQNNGV come from the germline V gene. The CDR3 runs 15 residues. V was shortened by 4 bases and J by 2 bases, with 11 bases between the two germline ends.

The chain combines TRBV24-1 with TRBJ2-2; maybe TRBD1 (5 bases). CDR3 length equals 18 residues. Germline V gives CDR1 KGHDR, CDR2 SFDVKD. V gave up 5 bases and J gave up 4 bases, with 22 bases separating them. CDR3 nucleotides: TGTGCCACCAGTGGTACAGGAATTCAGAATTGGGGCACCGGGGAGCTGTTTTTT. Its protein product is CATSGTGIQNWGTGELFF.

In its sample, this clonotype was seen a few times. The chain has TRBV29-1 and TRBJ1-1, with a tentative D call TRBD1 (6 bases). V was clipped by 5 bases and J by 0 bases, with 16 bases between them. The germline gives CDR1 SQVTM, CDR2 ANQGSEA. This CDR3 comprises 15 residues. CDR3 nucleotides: TGCAGCGTTCGTAACCTGACAGGCATGAACACTGAAGCTTTCTTT. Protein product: CSVRNLTGMNTEAFF.